Listed below are T cell receptor beta chains from one sample, sequenced in a study of blood T cells in healthy people across ages. In TCRdb, the 5' RACE reads were re-called with MiXCR into one record per CDR3 protein. The sample holds 550,000 to 750,000 distinct CDR3 sequences, 20% to 25% seen once. Source material: blood. These receptor sequences come from a man aged 65 to 85 in good health. CDR3s include the opening cysteine and the closing phenylalanine or tryptophan. D genes are given only for firm matches. Some rows mark clone size as missing; the rest say once, few, many or name a class of expanded clone.

CDR3 DNA: TGTGCCAGCAGGAAAGAAGGGGTAGCGACCGGGGAGCTGTTTTTT
CDR3 protein: CASRKEGVATGELFF
V gene: TRBV2
J gene: TRBJ2-2
D gene: NA
clone size: NA

CDR3 DNA: TGTGCCAGCAGCCAAACAGAGACCCAGTACTTC
CDR3 protein: CASSQTETQYF
V gene: TRBV14
J gene: TRBJ2-5
D gene: NA
clone size: many

CDR3 DNA: TGTGCCAGCAGTTTCCCAAGGACCGACTCAACTAATGAAAAACTGTTTTTT
CDR3 protein: CASSFPRTDSTNEKLFF
V gene: TRBV7-9
J gene: TRBJ1-4
D gene: NA
clone size: NA

CDR3 DNA: TGCGCCAGCAGCTTCGCCCAGCACTACGAGCAGTACTTC
CDR3 protein: CASSFAQHYEQYF
V gene: TRBV5-1
J gene: TRBJ2-7
D gene: NA
clone size: few

CDR3 DNA: TGTGCCAGCAGCCTCCGCGGGGGGTATAATTCACCCCTCCACTTT
CDR3 protein: CASSLRGGYNSPLHF
V gene: TRBV13
J gene: TRBJ1-6
D gene: NA
clone size: few

CDR3 DNA: TGTGCCAGCAGTTCTCCGGGACTCACAGATACGCAGTATTTT
CDR3 protein: CASSSPGLTDTQYF
V gene: TRBV6-5
J gene: TRBJ2-3
D gene: NA
clone size: few

CDR3 DNA: TGTGCCAGCAGCTTAGCGGGTCTGGGACGAGAGACCCAGTACTTC
CDR3 protein: CASSLAGLGRETQYF
V gene: TRBV7-9
J gene: TRBJ2-5
D gene: NA
clone size: few

CDR3 DNA: TGTGCCACCAGCAGTGGACCGCACAGCTCCTACAATGAGCAGTTCTTC
CDR3 protein: CATSSGPHSSYNEQFF
V gene: TRBV15
J gene: TRBJ2-1
D gene: NA
clone size: NA

CDR3 DNA: TGTGCCAGCTCACCGGTGCTGCTCGGACAGGGTACAGATACGCAGTATTTT
CDR3 protein: CASSPVLLGQGTDTQYF
V gene: TRBV18
J gene: TRBJ2-3
D gene: TRBD1
clone size: few

CDR3 DNA: TGTGCCAGCTCCCCGGGCCTCCAGCCCCAGCATTTT
CDR3 protein: CASSPGLQPQHF
V gene: TRBV18
J gene: TRBJ1-5
D gene: NA
clone size: few

CDR3 DNA: TGCGCCAGCAGGGGGACAGGGAGCACTGAAGCTTTCTTT
CDR3 protein: CASRGTGSTEAFF
V gene: TRBV10-1
J gene: TRBJ1-1
D gene: TRBD1
clone size: NA

CDR3 DNA: TGTGCCACCAGTGATTTGGGAGGCGGTGGCTACACCTTC
CDR3 protein: CATSDLGGGGYTF
V gene: TRBV24-1
J gene: TRBJ1-2
D gene: NA
clone size: NA

CDR3 DNA: TGTGCCAGCAGAGACAGGGCAGCCAAAAACATTCAGTACTTC
CDR3 protein: CASRDRAAKNIQYF
V gene: TRBV2
J gene: TRBJ2-4
D gene: TRBD1
clone size: many

CDR3 DNA: TGTGCCAGCAGTTTCCAGGGGCGCTCCCCCCTCGGACTCGAAAAACTGTTTTTT
CDR3 protein: CASSFQGRSPLGLEKLFF
V gene: TRBV2
J gene: TRBJ1-4
D gene: NA
clone size: NA

CDR3 DNA: TGTGCCAGCAGTTTGCGGGGACAGTCGATTGAAAAACTGTTTTTT
CDR3 protein: CASSLRGQSIEKLFF
V gene: TRBV27
J gene: TRBJ1-4
D gene: TRBD1
clone size: NA

CDR3 DNA: TGTGCCAGCAGACCTGGACACGTCCTCTTCTTGGCCCTCCACTTT
CDR3 protein: CASRPGHVLFLALHF
V gene: TRBV6-6
J gene: TRBJ1-6
D gene: NA
clone size: NA